This TCR beta chain was found in a study of response to subunit inactivated influenza vaccine. This clonotype was detected only once. The antigen is unknown. TCRdb re-derived calls from the RT-PCR reads in MiXCR, one entry per CDR3 protein. The table lists more than 200,000 distinct CDR3 sequences, 9.5% to 15% of them singletons. The length of the CDR3 is 12 residues. V dropped 7 bases and J dropped 2 bases, with 9 bases sitting between them. Findings of the study overall: The authors offered the suggestion that each seasonal influenza vaccination recruits few new T cells.

This material consisted of non-naive T cells sorted from PBMCs, taken approximately 15 days before vaccination. This TCR was sampled from a man over 45 who received an inactivated influenza vaccine. The V and J genes are TRBV12-3 or TRBV12-4 and TRBJ2-7; D unclear. CDR3 coding DNA: TGTGCCAGCATGGGAATGGCCTACGAGCAGTACTTC. This codes for CASMGMAYEQYF.